Listed below are T cell receptor beta chains from one sample, sequenced in a study of shared clonotypes between healthy human individuals. The data were produced by immunoSEQ multiplex PCR, yet TCRdb's version contains in-frame clones alone and is incomplete. The top ten hold approximately 0.13% of the sample, which has 2,100,000 or so clones, 90% to 96% seen once. The sample consisted of naive CD4+ T cells sorted from blood. All receptors derive from a man younger than 30 in good health. The CDR3 runs from the conserved cysteine through the conserved F or W. D genes are given only for firm matches. The size field is filled for only some rows; it gives once, few, many or a size class.

once,TRBD1,TRBJ1-5,17,TRBV4-1,TGCGCCAGCAGCCAAGGGACAGGGACCGGGGTCCGGCAGCCCCAGCATTTT,CASSQGTGTGVRQPQHF
NA,NA,TRBJ2-3,15,TRBV5-1,TGCGCCAGCAGCGAGCGCCGACGGGACACAGATACGCAGTATTTT,CASSERRRDTDTQYF
once,NA,TRBJ2-3,12,TRBV7-2,TGTGCCAGCAGTCGAAGCACAGATACGCAGTATTTT,CASSRSTDTQYF
NA,NA,TRBJ2-3,15,TRBV5-1,TGCGCCAGCAGCTTGCGGGGGGCAAACACAGATACGCAGTATTTT,CASSLRGANTDTQYF
NA,TRBD2,TRBJ2-3,14,TRBV30,TGTGCCTGGAGTGTCCGCGGGGGATCAGATACGCAGTATTTT,CAWSVRGGSDTQYF
few,TRBD1,TRBJ1-2,15,TRBV5-1,TGCGCCAGCAGCTTGACGGGACAGTCTAACTATGGCTACACCTTC,CASSLTGQSNYGYTF
NA,NA,TRBJ2-7,15,TRBV18,TGTGCCAGCTCACCCTTAGCGGAGGCAAGCTACGAGCAGTACTTC,CASSPLAEASYEQYF
once,NA,TRBJ1-6,14,TRBV2,TGTGCCAGCAGTGAAGTGAGGACGGATTCACCCCTCCACTTT,CASSEVRTDSPLHF
NA,NA,TRBJ1-2,14,TRBV30,TGTGCCTGGAGTGTAGGGGACATTAACTATGGCTACACCTTC,CAWSVGDINYGYTF
NA,NA,TRBJ2-3,14,TRBV6-5,TGTGCCAGCAGTCGCATGGGCAGCACAGATACGCAGTATTTT,CASSRMGSTDTQYF
once,TRBD2,TRBJ2-4,13,TRBV29-1,TGCAGCGTTGTGGGGGGGGCCAAAAACATTCAGTACTTC,CSVVGGAKNIQYF
NA,NA,TRBJ1-2,13,TRBV25-1,TGTGCCAGCACCCCAAGGGCGGATTATGGCTACACCTTC,CASTPRADYGYTF
NA,TRBD1,TRBJ1-5,14,TRBV5-1,TGCGCCAGCAGCGCCACAGGGGGTCCCCAGCCCCAGCATTTT,CASSATGGPQPQHF
NA,NA,TRBJ1-6,13,TRBV18,TGTGCCAGCTCACCCGCCTTTAATTCACCCCTCCACTTT,CASSPAFNSPLHF
NA,NA,TRBJ1-1,13,TRBV6-6,TGTGCCAGCAGTTTCCGGGACGACACTGAAGCTTTCTTT,CASSFRDDTEAFF
once,TRBD1,TRBJ2-3,14,TRBV5-1,TGCGCCAGCAGCAACCGGGACAGCCCAGATACGCAGTATTTT,CASSNRDSPDTQYF
NA,NA,TRBJ1-6,17,TRBV19,TGTGCCAGTAGTATCATGAGGGGCGCAAAGGGAGCATCACCCCTCCACTTT,CASSIMRGAKGASPLHF
NA,TRBD1,TRBJ1-6,15,TRBV5-1,TGCGCCAGCAGCTTGGTAGGGGGCGAGCGCTCACCCCTCCACTTT,CASSLVGGERSPLHF
once,TRBD1,TRBJ1-6,15,TRBV7-9,TGTGCCAGCACCTTAGGGACAGTAAATAATTCACCCCTCCACTTT,CASTLGTVNNSPLHF
NA,NA,TRBJ2-2,13,TRBV21-1,TGTGCCAGCAGCAACTGTTGTGCCGGGGAGCTGTTTTTT,CASSNCCAGELFF
NA,TRBD1,TRBJ1-6,15,TRBV19,TGTGCCAGTAGACCGGGACAGACCTATAATTCACCCCTCCACTTT,CASRPGQTYNSPLHF
NA,TRBD2,TRBJ2-1,15,TRBV28,TGTGCCAGCAGTCGACCGGGACTAACCTACAATGAGCAGTTCTTC,CASSRPGLTYNEQFF
NA,TRBD1,TRBJ1-1,14,TRBV6-5,TGTGCCAGCAGTGCCACAGGGGGCGGCACTGAAGCTTTCTTT,CASSATGGGTEAFF
once,NA,TRBJ2-3,18,TRBV6-1,TGTGCCAGCAGTGAAGCCCCCTGGGGGGGGGCAAGCACAGATACGCAGTATTTT,CASSEAPWGGASTDTQYF
NA,NA,TRBJ2-1,12,TRBV30,TGTGCCTGGAGTTCGGTATGGTCCTCGCAGTTCTTC,CAWSSVWSSQFF
NA,TRBD1,TRBJ1-2,14,TRBV5-4,TGTGCCAGCAGTAAACAGGGGGAAGACTATGGCTACACCTTC,CASSKQGEDYGYTF
NA,NA,TRBJ2-5,12,TRBV10-2,TGCGCCAGCAGTGAGTCCAAAGGGACCCAGTACTTC,CASSESKGTQYF
NA,TRBD1,TRBJ2-7,15,TRBV6-5,TGTGCCAGCAGTTACTTTGGGACAGGGCTGCGGGAGCAGTACTTC,CASSYFGTGLREQYF
NA,NA,TRBJ2-3,13,TRBV28,TGTGCCAGCAGTACCGGGGGCACAGATACGCAGTATTTT,CASSTGGTDTQYF
once,NA,TRBJ1-4,17,TRBV15,TGTGCCACAGTGAAGGGACCGTCGTCCTCTACTAATGAAAAACTGTTTTTT,CATVKGPSSSTNEKLFF
once,NA,TRBJ1-2,11,TRBV10-3,TGTGCCATCAGTGAGTCGAAGGGCTACACCTTC,CAISESKGYTF
NA,TRBD1,TRBJ2-7,15,TRBV9,TGTGCCAGCAGCGCAGAGGGACAGGGGGCGCTCAGGCAGTACTTC,CASSAEGQGALRQYF
once,NA,TRBJ2-5,13,TRBV19,TGTGCCAGTAGTATAGAAAGACAAGAGACCCAGTACTTC,CASSIERQETQYF
NA,NA,TRBJ2-7,14,TRBV10-3,TGTGCCATCAGTGAGGGGAGCGGAGCCTACGAGCAGTACTTC,CAISEGSGAYEQYF
NA,TRBD1,TRBJ1-5,17,TRBV7-2,TGTGCCAGCAGCCCCGCGTTTGGGGGACAGAGCAATCAGCCCCAGCATTTT,CASSPAFGGQSNQPQHF
NA,TRBD2,TRBJ2-5,17,TRBV7-8,TGTGCCAGCAGCTTCCCGCCTTGGGCGGGAGTTGGGGAGACCCAGTACTTC,CASSFPPWAGVGETQYF
once,NA,TRBJ1-2,14,TRBV19,TGTGCCAGTAGTTCGGGGACGGGGAACTATGGCTACACCTTC,CASSSGTGNYGYTF
NA,NA,TRBJ1-1,15,TRBV6-6,TGTGCCAGCAGTTACTCCCGGGACATGTACACTGAAGCTTTCTTT,CASSYSRDMYTEAFF
NA,NA,TRBJ1-5,18,TRBV28,TGTGCCAGCAGTCCGACCGACGGTCCGACAAATAGCAATCAGCCCCAGCATTTT,CASSPTDGPTNSNQPQHF
NA,NA,TRBJ2-7,11,TRBV5-8,TGTGCCTCAGGCGGGGTTTCCCCGCAGTACTTC,CASGGVSPQYF
NA,NA,TRBJ2-1,10,TRBV7-9,TGTGCCAGCAGCAACAATGAGCAGTTCTTC,CASSNNEQFF
NA,TRBD2,TRBJ2-3,17,TRBV5-1,TGCGCCAGCAGCTGGAGCGGGGGGGCTTCTAGCACAGATACGCAGTATTTT,CASSWSGGASSTDTQYF
once,NA,TRBJ1-6,16,TRBV6-1,TGTGCCAGCAGTGCGGAAACAGGGTTCTATAATTCACCCCTCCACTTT,CASSAETGFYNSPLHF
once,TRBD2,TRBJ2-1,16,TRBV27,TGTGCCAGCAGTTCGACGACTAGCGGGAGACGGGGGGAGCAGTTCTTC,CASSSTTSGRRGEQFF
NA,NA,TRBJ2-6,16,TRBV27,TGTGCCAGCAGTTTCCGAGGTGGTAGTGGGGCCAACGTCCTGACTTTC,CASSFRGGSGANVLTF
NA,NA,TRBJ2-3,15,TRBV30,TGTGCCTGGAGTGGCAGTATCACTAGCACAGATACGCAGTATTTT,CAWSGSITSTDTQYF
NA,NA,TRBJ1-1,14,TRBV6-6,TGTGCCAGCACCAAGCGGGGCGGAAACACTGAAGCTTTCTTT,CASTKRGGNTEAFF
NA,TRBD1,TRBJ2-3,15,TRBV7-9,TGTGCCAGCAGTCCGACAGGGAAAGGTGCAGATACGCAGTATTTT,CASSPTGKGADTQYF
NA,TRBD2,TRBJ2-1,17,TRBV6-1,TGTGCCAGCAGTGAACCCCGCTTCGGGGGAGGGGACGATGAGCAGTTCTTC,CASSEPRFGGGDDEQFF
NA,TRBD2,TRBJ2-1,15,TRBV19,TGTGCCAGTAGGGGAGACGGGGGGACCTACAATGAGCAGTTCTTC,CASRGDGGTYNEQFF
once,NA,TRBJ2-5,15,TRBV5-4,TGTGCCAGCAGCTTGGCCGCCCAAGGCCAAGAGACCCAGTACTTC,CASSLAAQGQETQYF
NA,TRBD2,TRBJ2-7,17,TRBV7-2,TGTGCCAGCAGTTACACCGGGACTAGCGGAACGAACTACGAGCAGTACTTC,CASSYTGTSGTNYEQYF
NA,NA,TRBJ2-2,13,TRBV6-1,TGTGCCAGCATTGGAATGGGGGCCGGGGAGCTGTTTTTT,CASIGMGAGELFF
once,TRBD2,TRBJ2-7,17,TRBV10-3,TGTGCCATCAGTGAGTCAGGGACTAGCGGGAGGGTGTACGAGCAGTACTTC,CAISESGTSGRVYEQYF
NA,TRBD1,TRBJ1-6,14,TRBV25-1,TGTGCCAGCAAGTTTGACAGGGGTAATTCACCCCTCCACTTT,CASKFDRGNSPLHF
few,NA,TRBJ1-6,14,TRBV15,TGTGCCACCAGCAGAGATCCGGGTGGCTCACCCCTCCACTTT,CATSRDPGGSPLHF
NA,NA,TRBJ1-5,14,TRBV7-2,TGTGCCAGCAGCTTAGCGCGGAGGCCCCAGCCCCAGCATTTT,CASSLARRPQPQHF
NA,TRBD1,TRBJ2-7,18,TRBV4-1,TGCGCCAGCAGCCAAGAAGGGACAGGGGTGAGATCGACCTACGAGCAGTACTTC,CASSQEGTGVRSTYEQYF
NA,TRBD1,TRBJ1-6,16,TRBV7-2,TGTGCCAGCAGCTTCCACTTGACAGGGATTGTCTCACCCCTCCACTTT,CASSFHLTGIVSPLHF
NA,NA,TRBJ2-7,13,TRBV11-1,TGTGCCAGCAGTCCTGATCCCCTTCGCGAGCAGTACTTC,CASSPDPLREQYF